This T cell receptor (beta chain) was observed in a study of vaccination and CD4 T cells after COVID-19. In the case of this clonotype: As yet, its antigen is unknown.

Sequence data for DNA of cultured CD4+ T cells were generated by the Oncomine TCR Beta short-read assay. Investigators obtained genomic DNA by extraction from cultured CD4+ T cells. TCRdb reprocessed the PCR reads with MiXCR, giving one entry per CDR3 protein. The profile shows 8,000 to 10,000 distinct CDR3 sequences, about a third of them singletons. CDR1 is MNHEY, CDR2 SMNVEV, per germline (reference sequence). V gave up 3 bases and J gave up 6 bases, with 15 bases separating them. This CDR3 has 14 amino acids. Indicated treatment: approximately 9-day PBMC culture with coronavirus spike peptide pools or control peptides (ViraFEST assay). The unexposed donor's CD4+ T cells were collected before the COVID-19 pandemic (2011-2018). As cell numbers allowed, unexposed-donor CD4+ T cells faced SARS-CoV-2 S/N and four cold-coronavirus spikes.

Specimen: CD4+ T cells from blood, cultured in vitro. J is TRBJ2-7 and V is TRBV27, with unresolved D. The sequence was collected from a human donor in good health. The CDR3 protein is CASSFRPVGLEQYF. CDR3 nucleotide sequence: TGTGCCAGCAGTTTCAGGCCAGTGGGTCTCGAGCAGTACTTC.